The next 30 T cell receptor beta chains were all read from a single sample in a study of cytomegalovirus exposure and HLA in healthy donors (dated 2017 in TCRdb). Library creation used the immunoSEQ multiplex PCR assay. This is the immuneACCESS table as TCRdb keeps it, with only in-frame sequences that have V and J called. A part of the clones is gone; compared with another copy, unresolved V genes explain less than half, and the rest is unexplained. The sample includes more than 110,000 clones, with approximately 86% observed a single time. The ten most abundant clones make up 7% to 9% of the sample. Specimen: PBMCs. The receptors were sampled from a woman between 18 and 29 years old in good health and CMV-seropositive.

The genes are TRBV25-1 and TRBJ2-2; 7 bases align to TRBD2. Trimming at V came to 5 bases and at J to 6 bases, leaving 6 bases not matched to a gene. The CDR3 has 14 residues. The germline V gene has CDR1 MGHDK and CDR2 SYGVNS. In DNA form, the CDR3 reads TGTGCCAGCAGTCCCCTAGCGGAGGCCGGGGAGCTGTTTTTT. Its protein is CASSPLAEAGELFF.

The chain joins TRBV5-1 to TRBJ2-2; D gene uncertain. Trimming shortened V by 1 base and J by 0 bases, and 4 bases separated the two germline ends. The CDR3 has 14 residues. The germline gives CDR1 SGHRS, CDR2 YFSETQ. DNA of the CDR3: TGCGCCAGCAGCTTGTCTCCGAACACCGGGGAGCTGTTTTTT. Its translation: CASSLSPNTGELFF.

The rearrangement uses TRBV28 and TRBJ2-1; 8 nucleotides align to TRBD1. Germline CDR1 and CDR2: MDHEN and SYDVKM. V shed 5 bases, J shed 3 bases, and the junction held 6 bases outside the gene matches. The CDR3 is made up of 15 amino acids. The CDR3 nucleotides are TGTGCCAGCAGTGCAGGGGGCGCCTTCTACAATGAGCAGTTCTTC. Its translation is CASSAGGAFYNEQFF.

The chain uses TRBV7-9 and TRBJ1-5; a possible D gene is TRBD1 (5 bases). V shed 2 bases and J shed 7 bases, with 9 bases lying between them. CDR3 length: 13 residues. CDR1 is SEHNR, CDR2 FQNEAQ, per germline (reference sequence). This chain's CDR3 is CASSLRRGQPQHF. The CDR3 DNA reads as TGTGCCAGCAGCTTAAGAAGGGGACAGCCCCAGCATTTT.

This chain connects TRBV6-6 to TRBJ2-1; 7 bases match TRBD2. This CDR3 is 15 amino acids long. Germline assignment: CDR1 MNHNY and CDR2 SVGAGI (reference sequence). With V trimmed by 2 bases and J by 2 bases, 3 bases remained unmatched. CDR3 loop: CASSYIAGAYNEQFF. In DNA, the CDR3 is TGTGCCAGCAGTTACATTGCGGGGGCCTACAATGAGCAGTTCTTC.

This chain connects TRBV9 to TRBJ2-2; D might be TRBD2 (6 bases). The CDR3 length is 17 residues. The germline V gene has CDR1 SGDLS and CDR2 YYNGEE. V lost 3 bases and J lost 5, with 20 bases in between. CDR3 loop: CASSGSGIFPGTGELFF. The CDR3 bases are TGTGCCAGCAGCGGTAGCGGTATTTTTCCGGGGACCGGGGAGCTGTTTTTT.

This sequence joins TRBV18 and TRBJ2-3; 10 bases line up with TRBD2. With 3 bases clipped from V and 7 bases from J, the junction kept 13 bases outside the gene matches. Germline V gene sequence: CDR1 KGHSH, CDR2 LQKENI. The CDR3 totals 17 residues. The CDR3 nucleotides are TGTGCCAGCTCACCCTCCTTCTTAGCGGGAGGAGGAAATACGCAGTATTTT. Its translation is CASSPSFLAGGGNTQYF.

V is TRBV28 and J is TRBJ1-1; TRBD1 might be the D (6 bases). Trimming shortened V by 6 bases and J by 4 bases, and 9 bases separated the two germline ends. There are 12 residues in the CDR3. Germline V gene sequence: CDR1 MDHEN, CDR2 SYDVKM. The CDR3 nucleotides read TGTGCCAGCAGCCAAGGGGGCACTGAAGCTTTCTTT. Translation: CASSQGGTEAFF.

This clone was counted a few times. The identical CDR3 is also encoded by other nucleotide sequences in the sample. V usage is TRBV5-1 and J usage is TRBJ2-7; D gene unclear. This CDR3 region has 12 residues. Looked up from germline, CDR1 is SGHRS and CDR2 is YFSETQ. Trimming removed 0 bases from V and 4 bases from J, with 5 bases in between. CDR3 sequence: CASSLDLYEQYF. In DNA form, the CDR3 reads TGCGCCAGCAGCTTGGATTTATACGAGCAGTACTTC.

The chain recombines TRBV7-9 with TRBJ1-2; 9 bases fit TRBD1. V shed 4 bases, J shed 2 bases, and the junction held 2 bases outside the gene matches. In germline, CDR1 is SEHNR, CDR2 FQNEAQ (reference sequence). The CDR3 sequence is 14 residues long. The CDR3 nucleotides read TGTGCCAGCAGCTCGGGACAGGGAAACTATGGCTACACCTTC. Its translation is CASSSGQGNYGYTF.

The chain uses TRBV30 and TRBJ1-4; D might be TRBD1 (5 bases). Germline-derived CDR1 and CDR2 are GTSNPN and SVGIG (reference sequence). The V gene lost 2 bases and the J gene lost 8 bases, with 24 bases spanning the gap. The CDR3 sequence is 17 residues long. The CDR3 DNA reads TGTGCCTGGAGTCCGAGGGGACTGCGTCATAGAGGGGAAAAACTGTTTTTT. This sequence encodes CAWSPRGLRHRGEKLFF.

This chain connects TRBV30 to TRBJ1-6; 8 bases line up with TRBD1. The CDR3 is 15 residues long. V lost 5 bases and J lost 1; bases outside the gene matches: 4. Germline loops: CDR1 GTSNPN, CDR2 SVGIG (reference sequence). Here the CDR3 DNA reads TGTGCCTGGCATCAGGGGGCATCCTATAATTCACCCCTCCACTTT. Residues: CAWHQGASYNSPLHF.

This clone was seen only once. The chain combines TRBV4-3 with TRBJ2-1; 9 bases align to TRBD2. The CDR3 length is 17 residues. V was clipped by 4 bases and J by 0 bases; unmatched bases: 7. The germline V gene encodes CDR1 LGHNA and CDR2 YSLEER. The chain's CDR3 is CASSPGPAGGSYNEQFF. The CDR3 region has the DNA TGCGCCAGCAGCCCCGGGCCAGCGGGGGGCTCCTACAATGAGCAGTTCTTC.

The chain has TRBV28 and TRBJ2-7; D ambiguous. Germline CDR1 MDHEN, CDR2 SYDVKM. The CDR3 is 12 amino acids. Trimming shortened V by 6 bases and J by 6 bases, and 12 bases separated the two germline ends. CDR3 in DNA: TGTGCCAGCAGCCCGCATCTGGCCGAGCAGTACTTC. Its translation is CASSPHLAEQYF.

This clone was counted a few times. The chain combines TRBV7-2 with TRBJ2-7; 9 nucleotides match TRBD1. The V segment lost 3 bases and the J segment 0 bases; nucleotides outside the gene matches: 3. CDR1 and CDR2 (germline): SGHTA, FQGNSA. This CDR3 spans 15 amino acids. DNA for the CDR3: TGTGCCAGCAGCTTGGGGACAGGGCTCTCCTACGAGCAGTACTTC. Protein product: CASSLGTGLSYEQYF.

The rearrangement uses TRBV28 and TRBJ1-1; D is possibly TRBD1 (5 bases). V shed 6 bases and J shed 3 bases, with 14 bases lying between them. This CDR3 is 14 amino acids long. Germline V gene sequence: CDR1 MDHEN, CDR2 SYDVKM. The CDR3 here is CASSVGGDYTEAFF. CDR3 nucleotides: TGTGCCAGCAGCGTGGGAGGGGACTACACTGAAGCTTTCTTT.

J is TRBJ2-7 and V is TRBV2; 9 nucleotides align to TRBD1. The CDR3 totals 15 residues. CDR1 and CDR2 (germline): SNHLY, FYNNEI. J was trimmed by 3 bases and V by 6 bases; bases with no gene match: 9. The CDR3 is CASRVDRGGYYEQYF. DNA for the CDR3: TGTGCCAGCAGGGTAGACAGGGGGGGGTACTACGAGCAGTACTTC.

V usage is TRBV28 and J usage is TRBJ1-2; D is possibly TRBD1 (6 bases). Germline CDR1 MDHEN, CDR2 SYDVKM. The CDR3 extends over 12 amino acids. V was cut by 7 bases and J by 5 bases, with 11 bases left in between. The CDR3 DNA reads TGTGCCAGCACCGACAGGTATTATGGCTACACCTTC. It specifies CASTDRYYGYTF.

This chain uses TRBV5-8 with TRBJ1-6; D remains unclear. The germline V and J ends were trimmed by 4 bases and 4 bases, with 12 bases remaining between them. Germline V lookup: CDR1 SGHTS, CDR2 YDEGEE. The CDR3 has 15 amino acids. The chain's CDR3 is CASSLLRGYNSPLHF. The CDR3 DNA follows: TGTGCCAGCAGCCTCCTGAGAGGGTATAATTCACCCCTCCACTTT.

The rearrangement links TRBV9 to TRBJ2-1; 9 bases agree with TRBD2. CDR1 and CDR2 from the germline V gene are SGDLS and YYNGEE. The CDR3 is made up of 15 amino acids. Germline trimming cut 3 bases from V and 5 bases from J; bases unmatched to any gene: 6. Here the CDR3 DNA reads TGTGCCAGCAGCGCGTTTAGCGGGGGAGACAATGAGCAGTTCTTC. Amino acid sequence: CASSAFSGGDNEQFF.

This chain uses TRBV4-2 with TRBJ1-2; 7 nucleotides agree with TRBD1. Germline V gene data show CDR1 as LGHNA and CDR2 as YNFKEQ. The CDR3 is 15 amino acids. Trimming cost V 1 base and J 4 bases; bases outside gene matches: 6. This CDR3 is CASSQVSDRPYGYTF. The CDR3 nucleotides are TGTGCCAGCAGCCAAGTGTCGGACAGGCCCTATGGCTACACCTTC.

J is TRBJ1-2 and V is TRBV5-4; 8 positions match TRBD1. CDR3 length equals 14 residues. The J segment lost 8 bases and the V segment lost 0 bases, leaving 6 bases of the junction unmatched. Germline V gene sequence: CDR1 SGHNT, CDR2 YYREEE (reference sequence). The CDR3, as DNA: TGTGCCAGCAGCTTGGTTGCAGGGGGCGAAGGCTACACCTTC. Encoded protein: CASSLVAGGEGYTF.

As regards this clone: Distinct nucleotide sequences in the sample also encode this CDR3. This chain connects TRBV13 to TRBJ2-3; no clear D gene. V was shortened by 5 bases and J by 2 bases, with 5 bases between the two germline ends. The CDR3 loop spans 12 amino acids. CDR1 is PRHDT, CDR2 FYEKMQ, per germline (reference sequence). CDR3 sequence (DNA): TGTGCCAGCAGCCTCTCCACAGATACGCAGTATTTT. It codes for CASSLSTDTQYF.

The CDR3 spells CASSLGWTGDQPQHF. CDR3 DNA: TGTGCCAGCAGCTTAGGTTGGACAGGGGATCAGCCCCAGCATTTT. The gene calls are TRBV7-2 and TRBJ1-5, with TRBD1 identical over 9 bases. CDR3 size: 15 residues. V was clipped by 1 base and J by 5 bases; unmatched bases: 3. The germline gives CDR1 SGHTA, CDR2 FQGNSA.

The chain combines TRBV12-2 with TRBJ2-7; the D call of TRBD2 is as the table states it, not checked on the DNA. TRBV12-2 is reported as a pseudogene. This CDR3 spans 16 amino acids. The CDR3, as DNA: TGTGCAAGTCGCTTAAAGGTAGTAGCGGGAGTCTACGAGCAGTACTTC. It codes for CASRLKVVAGVYEQYF.

In this sample, this clone turned up once. The rearrangement links TRBV27 to TRBJ1-1, with D tentatively TRBD1 (5 bases). Trimming pared 7 bases from V and 5 bases from J, leaving 20 bases between. This CDR3 has 15 residues. Looked up from germline, CDR1 is MNHEY and CDR2 is SMNVEV (reference sequence). The CDR3 DNA reads TGTGCCAGCAAGGATGGTCGGGGGAGAGGGACTGAAGCTTTCTTT. This gives the protein CASKDGRGRGTEAFF.

The rearrangement uses TRBV19 and TRBJ2-5, with D maybe TRBD1 (6 bases). The CDR3 is 14 residues long. The ends were cut back, 7 bases at V and 2 bases at J, with 14 bases in the middle. Per germline, CDR1 LNHDA and CDR2 SQIVND (reference sequence). CDR3 loop: CASNSWGLQETQYF. Here the CDR3 DNA reads TGTGCCAGTAACTCGTGGGGGCTGCAAGAGACCCAGTACTTC.

The chain combines TRBV15 with TRBJ1-5; 10 nucleotides line up with TRBD1. CDR3 size: 17 residues. Losses at the gene ends were 1 base for V and 4 bases for J; bases not matched to a gene: 7. Germline V gene data show CDR1 as LNHNV and CDR2 as YYDKDF (reference sequence). The CDR3 reads CATSRVPTGGLNQPQHF. The CDR3 DNA reads as TGTGCCACCAGCAGAGTCCCGACAGGGGGCCTAAATCAGCCCCAGCATTTT.

This clone has a handful of counts. The V gene is TRBV7-9, the J gene TRBJ1-4, with 8 positions matching TRBD1. CDR3 length equals 16 residues. Unmatched junction bases numbered 5, after V lost 0 bases and J lost 5 bases. The germline gives CDR1 SEHNR, CDR2 FQNEAQ (reference sequence). The CDR3 region is CASSLAGRTGNEKLFF. CDR3 DNA sequence: TGTGCCAGCAGCTTAGCGGGGAGGACAGGGAATGAAAAACTGTTTTTT.

This clone was seen a handful of times. The chain combines TRBV10-1 with TRBJ2-7; TRBD2 aligns across 12 bases. Germline V CDR1 and CDR2: WNHNN, SYGVQD (reference sequence). This CDR3 region has 15 residues. The V gene end was trimmed by 3 bases and the J gene end by 5 bases; junction bases not matched to a gene: 5. CDR3 residues: CASSDGGLAGHEQYF. The DNA for the CDR3 is TGCGCCAGCAGTGATGGGGGACTAGCGGGCCACGAGCAGTACTTC.